Presented here are 19 T cell receptor beta chains from one specimen sequenced in a study of OX40 agonist ivuxolimab in advanced cancers. The data were produced by immunoSEQ multiplex PCR, yet TCRdb's version contains in-frame clones alone and is incomplete. Of tens of thousands of clones in the sample, around 88% are singletons; the top ten hold about 3%. The specimen was CD4+ or CD8+ T cells sorted from blood, collected in a trial of the OX40 agonist ivuxolimab. These receptors were taken from an adult with an advanced solid tumor such as melanoma, head and neck, liver or kidney cancer.

This clone was seen just once. The chain uses TRBV9 and TRBJ2-7; 7 positions agree with TRBD1. Germline-derived CDR1 and CDR2 are SGDLS and YYNGEE. This CDR3 is built from 14 residues. V trimming: 3 bases; J trimming: 4 bases; junction bases outside the gene matches: 7. The CDR3 is CASSARDSPYEQYF. In DNA, the CDR3 is TGTGCCAGCAGCGCCCGGGACAGCCCTTACGAGCAGTACTTC. The full variable domain, rest sourced from reference TRBV9 and TRBJ2-7, is DSGVTQTPKHLITATGQRVTLRCSPRSGDLSVYWYQQSLDQGLQFLIQYYNGEERAKGNILERFSAQQFPDLHSELNLSSLELGDSALYFCASSARDSPYEQYFGPGTRLTVT.

The chain couples TRBV28 to TRBJ1-5; D is undetermined. V was clipped by 10 bases and J by 0 bases, with 16 bases between them. This CDR3 contains 15 residues. Looked up from germline, CDR1 is MDHEN and CDR2 is SYDVKM. As DNA, the CDR3 is TGTGCCACCCTAGGTGGGTACTATAGCAATCAGCCCCAGCATTTT. Encoded protein: CATLGGYYSNQPQHF.

As concerns this clone: In the same sample, other DNA sequences code for this CDR3. The CDR3 protein is CASRRTGVEAFF. As DNA, the CDR3 is TGTGCCAGCAGGCGGACAGGGGTAGAAGCTTTCTTT. The chain links TRBV25-1 to TRBJ1-1, with 9 bases that match TRBD1. Germline CDR1 reads MGHDK; CDR2 reads SYGVNS. The CDR3 runs 12 residues. With 6 bases clipped from V and 8 bases from J, the junction kept 4 bases outside the gene matches.

This rearrangement joins TRBV28 to TRBJ2-2; possible D gene TRBD1, 6 bases. The CDR3 sequence is 15 residues long. V was trimmed by 6 bases and J by 2 bases, leaving 13 bases between them. Germline V gene sequence: CDR1 MDHEN, CDR2 SYDVKM. This CDR3 is CASRRQARNTGELFF. CDR3 nucleotide sequence: TGTGCCAGCAGAAGACAGGCCCGAAACACCGGGGAGCTGTTTTTT.

V and J are TRBV9 and TRBJ2-3, with TRBD1 matching 9 bases. This CDR3 has 12 residues. The junction had 1 base not matched to a gene; V was cut back by 8 bases and J by 3 bases. Germline CDR1 SGDLS, CDR2 YYNGEE. CDR3 protein: CASGQGTDTQYF. DNA for the CDR3: TGTGCCAGTGGACAGGGGACAGATACGCAGTATTTT.

This clone was recorded once. V and J are TRBV18 and TRBJ2-5; D tentatively reads TRBD1 or TRBD2 (6 bases each). The CDR3 extends over 13 amino acids. Trimming took 2 bases from V and 6 from J, leaving 10 bases between them. From germline, CDR1 is KGHSH and CDR2 LQKENI. The CDR3 DNA reads TGTGCCAGCTCACCAACGGGGGCCAAGACCCAGTACTTC. As protein: CASSPTGAKTQYF.

This chain links TRBV4-3 with TRBJ1-3; D unresolved. The germline V and J ends were trimmed by 1 base and 3 bases, with 4 bases remaining between them. This CDR3 has 13 residues. CDR1 LGHNA and CDR2 YSLEER come from the germline V gene. CDR3 DNA: TGCGCCAGCAGCCAAGGCCATGGAAACACCATATATTTT. Protein: CASSQGHGNTIYF.

The CDR3 bases are TGTGCCAGCAGCTTAGCGGGACAGGGCGACGAGCAGTACTTC. It specifies CASSLAGQGDEQYF. This sequence joins TRBV7-2 and TRBJ2-7; 9 bases line up with TRBD1. This CDR3 spans 14 amino acids. Per germline, CDR1 SGHTA and CDR2 FQGNSA. The trim removed 0 bases at V and 5 bases at J, leaving 2 bases unmatched.

For this clone: Germline is not matched at one junction end, which may reflect a read error. This chain joins TRBV7-7 and TRBJ2-1; 11 bases match TRBD2. CDR1 SSHAT and CDR2 FNYEAQ come from the germline V gene (reference sequence). The CDR3 runs to 15 residues. As DNA, the CDR3 is TGTGCTAGCAGCCCCACTAGCGGGGGAAACAATGAGCAGTTCTTC. Protein: CASSPTSGGNNEQFF.

The V call is TRBV6-5, the J call TRBJ1-6; 9 bases are shared with TRBD1. Germline V gene data show CDR1 as MNHEY and CDR2 as SVGAGI. The CDR3 consists of 13 residues. After removal of 6 bases from V and 10 bases from J, the junction contained 4 bases not matched to a gene. The CDR3 protein is CASRGQGSSPLHF. The CDR3 DNA reads TGTGCCAGCAGGGGACAGGGAAGCTCACCCCTCCACTTT.

The V gene is TRBV7-6, the J gene TRBJ2-3; TRBD2 agrees at 12 bases. Germline-derived CDR1 and CDR2 are SGHVS and FNYEAQ. The CDR3 has 18 residues. J gave up 3 bases and V 5 bases, and 12 bases lay outside the gene matches. CDR3 bases: TGTGCCAGCAGCCTCAGGACTAGCGGGGTTCTCAGAACAGATACGCAGTATTTT. This codes for CASSLRTSGVLRTDTQYF.

The CDR3 here is CASSSRTSGQETQYF. CDR3 coding DNA: TGTGCCAGCAGCTCCCGGACTAGCGGGCAAGAGACCCAGTACTTC. V is TRBV11-1 and J is TRBJ2-5; the match to TRBD2 covers 11 bases. Germline V CDR1 and CDR2: SGHAT, FQDESV (reference sequence). This CDR3 has 15 residues. Trimming took 4 bases from V and 2 from J; bases not matched to a gene: 3.

The chain recombines TRBV5-1 with TRBJ2-5; 10 bases fit TRBD1. Trimming removed 4 bases from V and 4 bases from J; junction bases left unmatched: 10. Germline V lookup: CDR1 SGHRS, CDR2 YFSETQ. The CDR3 extends over 16 amino acids. The CDR3: CASSPGTGVGVETQYF. Written as DNA, the CDR3 is TGCGCCAGCAGCCCAGGGACAGGGGTGGGAGTAGAGACCCAGTACTTC.

This clone occurred once. The chain has TRBV7-2 and TRBJ1-2, with 8 positions matching TRBD1. The CDR3 runs to 14 residues. Germline V CDR1 and CDR2: SGHTA, FQGNSA. V lost 4 bases and J lost 4; bases outside the gene matches: 5. CDR3 coding DNA: TGTGCCAGCAGCTACCAGGGGGCGGGCTATGGCTACACCTTC. This gives the protein CASSYQGAGYGYTF.

The J gene is TRBJ1-2, the V gene TRBV2; unclear D gene. Between the trimmed V and J ends, which lost 3 bases and 2 bases, there was a span of 7 bases. The CDR3 extends over 13 amino acids. Germline values: CDR1 SNHLY, CDR2 FYNNEI. The CDR3 DNA reads TGTGCCAGCAGTGATGACCGGAACTATGGCTACACCTTC. This codes for CASSDDRNYGYTF.

The chain uses TRBV6-5 and TRBJ1-5; 7 bases agree with TRBD1. CDR1 is MNHEY, CDR2 SVGAGI, per germline. CDR3 length equals 15 residues. V lost 0 bases to trimming and J lost 3 bases; unmatched junction nucleotides: 2. This CDR3 reads CASSYSGQDNQPQHF. The CDR3, as DNA: TGTGCCAGCAGTTACTCCGGACAGGACAATCAGCCCCAGCATTTT.

This clone was counted a few times. The V gene is TRBV7-2, the J gene TRBJ2-5, with D perhaps matching TRBD1 or TRBD2 (5 bases each). Trimming cost V 3 bases and J 2 bases, with 10 bases left between them. CDR3 length: 14 amino acids. Germline-derived CDR1 and CDR2 are SGHTA and FQGNSA. The CDR3 DNA reads as TGTGCCAGCAGCTTTTATGGGGGACAAGAGACCCAGTACTTC. Amino acid sequence: CASSFYGGQETQYF.

V usage is TRBV27 and J usage is TRBJ2-7, with D hard to call. CDR1 is MNHEY, CDR2 SMNVEV, per germline (reference sequence). V was clipped by 5 bases and J by 3 bases, with 20 bases between them. The CDR3 length is 16 residues. CDR3 amino acids: CASSPRIQSPIYEQYF. CDR3 nucleotides: TGTGCCAGCAGTCCAAGGATCCAGTCCCCTATCTACGAGCAGTACTTC.

This clone was counted a single time. The chain carries TRBV7-2 and TRBJ2-5; 10 bases agree with TRBD2. J lost 4 bases, V lost 3 bases, and 11 bases had no gene match. This CDR3 spans 17 amino acids. Germline CDR1 is SGHTA and CDR2 is FQGNSA. The CDR3 region has the DNA TGTGCCAGCAGCTTGACCCTTGGGAGCGGGGGGGGAGAGACCCAGTACTTC. The encoded protein is CASSLTLGSGGGETQYF.